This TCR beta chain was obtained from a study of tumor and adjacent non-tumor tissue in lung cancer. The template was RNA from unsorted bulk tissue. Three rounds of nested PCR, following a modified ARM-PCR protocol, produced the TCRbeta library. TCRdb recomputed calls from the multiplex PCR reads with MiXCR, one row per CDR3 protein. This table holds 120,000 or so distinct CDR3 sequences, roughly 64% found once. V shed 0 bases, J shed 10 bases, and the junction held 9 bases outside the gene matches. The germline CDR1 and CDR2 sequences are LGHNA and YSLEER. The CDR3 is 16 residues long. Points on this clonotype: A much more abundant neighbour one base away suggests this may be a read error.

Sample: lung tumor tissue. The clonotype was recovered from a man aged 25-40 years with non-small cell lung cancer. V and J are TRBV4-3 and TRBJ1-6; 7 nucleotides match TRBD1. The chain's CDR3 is CASSQDPAGGRSPLHF. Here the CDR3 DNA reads TGCGCCAGCAGCCAAGACCCCGCAGGGGGAAGATCACCCCTCCACTTT.